Presented here are 30 T cell receptor beta chains from one specimen sequenced in a study of cytomegalovirus exposure and HLA in healthy donors. The PCR made use of 60 Vbeta and 13 Jbeta primers. Some clones are missing from TCRdb's copy, which holds only in-frame ones; the method was immunoSEQ multiplex PCR. The table has hundreds of thousands of clones, 82% seen once. Sequencing input: PBMCs. The source of these receptors is a man aged 40-50 years in good health and CMV-seropositive.

The chain is built from TRBV7-9 and TRBJ2-6, with 7 bases matching TRBD2. Germline CDR1 and CDR2: SEHNR and FQNEAQ (reference sequence). The V gene end was trimmed by 4 bases and the J gene end by 2 bases; junction bases not matched to a gene: 5. The CDR3 is 16 residues long. The CDR3 sequence is CASSSARGAGANVLTF. In DNA, the CDR3 is TGTGCCAGCAGCTCTGCCCGGGGGGCTGGGGCCAACGTCCTGACTTTC. Full variable domain (rest looked up from reference TRBV7-9 and TRBJ2-6): DTGVSQNPRHKITKRGQNVTFRCDPISEHNRLYWYRQTLGQGPEFLTYFQNEAQLEKSRLLSDRFSAERPKGSFSTLEIQRTEQGDSAMYLCASSSARGAGANVLTFGAGSRLTVL.

The rearrangement uses TRBV30 and TRBJ2-3, with 9 bases that match TRBD1. Germline values: CDR1 GTSNPN, CDR2 SVGIG (reference sequence). V lost 5 bases, J lost 2 bases, and 8 bases stayed unmatched. The CDR3 covers 15 residues. CDR3 DNA: TGTGCCTGGGAAGTAACAGGGGGCATCACAGATACGCAGTATTTT. Its protein is CAWEVTGGITDTQYF.

The gene calls are TRBV5-1 and TRBJ2-7; D may be TRBD2 (5 bases). V was pared by 0 bases and J by 5 bases, with 15 bases between. CDR1 SGHRS and CDR2 YFSETQ come from the germline V gene. The CDR3 contains 15 residues. The CDR3 loop is CASSLEASWKDEQYV. Here the CDR3 DNA reads TGCGCCAGCAGCTTGGAAGCTAGCTGGAAAGACGAGCAGTACGTC.

The V and J genes are TRBV30 and TRBJ2-1; D not resolved. Germline loops: CDR1 GTSNPN, CDR2 SVGIG (reference sequence). With 4 bases removed from V and 6 bases from J, the gap between germline ends came to 16 bases. The CDR3 consists of 14 residues. The CDR3 is CAWTLGQPANEQFF. CDR3 coding DNA: TGTGCCTGGACCCTAGGTCAGCCCGCCAATGAGCAGTTCTTC.

The chain carries TRBV27 and TRBJ2-4; 9 bases fit TRBD2. The CDR3 is 17 amino acids. Looked up from germline, CDR1 is MNHEY and CDR2 is SMNVEV (reference sequence). The J segment lost 3 bases and the V segment lost 3 bases, leaving 9 bases of the junction unmatched. The CDR3 spells CASSFWSTSGNKNIQYF. The DNA of the CDR3 is TGTGCCAGCAGTTTTTGGTCGACTAGCGGAAACAAAAACATTCAGTACTTC.

The CDR3 reads CASRGRYEQYF. In DNA, the CDR3 is TGTGCCAGCAGGGGCAGGTACGAGCAGTACTTC. The chain uses TRBV6-5 and TRBJ2-7; D not resolved. V was trimmed by 6 bases and J by 4 bases, leaving 7 bases between them. The CDR3 has 11 residues. Germline CDR1 reads MNHEY; CDR2 reads SVGAGI.

This clone was seen a single time. The chain uses TRBV4-1 and TRBJ2-5, with TRBD1 identical over 10 bases. The CDR3 is 17 residues long. Germline V gene data show CDR1 as MGHRA and CDR2 as YSYEKL. The V gene end was trimmed by 4 bases and the J gene end by 3 bases; junction bases not matched to a gene: 11. The CDR3 coding sequence is TGCGCCAGCAGCCCGTCGCGGACGGGACAGGGGAAAGAGACCCAGTACTTC. Translating gives CASSPSRTGQGKETQYF.

In this sample, this clone turned up once. This chain links TRBV6-6 with TRBJ1-1; 7 bases align to TRBD1. This CDR3 is 13 amino acids long. CDR1 is MNHNY and CDR2 is SVGAGI in the germline V gene (reference sequence). Trimming took 11 bases from V and 1 from J; bases not matched to a gene: 7. CDR3 protein: CAASGTENTEAFF. CDR3 nucleotides: TGTGCCGCATCCGGGACAGAGAACACTGAAGCTTTCTTT.

The chain combines TRBV7-9 with TRBJ1-5; D is perhaps TRBD1 (6 bases). V lost 4 bases and J 7 bases, leaving 11 bases between the germline ends. This CDR3 has 13 amino acids. CDR1 is SEHNR, CDR2 FQNEAQ, per germline (reference sequence). CDR3 sequence (DNA): TGTGCCAGCAGCTATGACAGGTCCCAGCCCCAGCATTTT. Protein: CASSYDRSQPQHF.

V is TRBV18 and J is TRBJ2-5, with D hard to call. The germline V gene has CDR1 KGHSH and CDR2 LQKENI. V was pared by 5 bases and J by 2 bases, with 3 bases between. The CDR3 consists of 11 residues. The CDR3 sequence: CASSSQETQYF. For the CDR3, the DNA is TGTGCCAGCTCATCACAAGAGACCCAGTACTTC. Using reference TRBV18 and TRBJ2-5 for the parts outside the CDR3, the full variable domain is NAGVMQNPRHLVRRRGQEARLRCSPMKGHSHVYWYRQLPEEGLKFMVYLQKENIIDESGMPKERFSAEFPKEGPSILRIQQVVRGDSAAYFCASSSQETQYFGPGTRLLVL.

The V call is TRBV5-1, the J call TRBJ2-1, with D maybe TRBD2 (6 bases). V lost 4 bases to trimming and J lost 6 bases, with 17 bases between them. CDR3 length: 15 residues. Germline CDR1 is SGHRS and CDR2 is YFSETQ. CDR3 coding DNA: TGCGCCAGCAGCATCTCGGGGGAAGTGGGCAATGAGCAGTTCTTC. It specifies CASSISGEVGNEQFF. Full variable domain (missing parts from reference TRBV5-1 and TRBJ2-1): KAGVTQTPRYLIKTRGQQVTLSCSPISGHRSVSWYQQTPGQGLQFLFEYFSETQRNKGNFPGRFSGRQFSNSRSEMNVSTLELGDSALYLCASSISGEVGNEQFFGPGTRLTVL.

The gene calls are TRBV29-1 and TRBJ2-2; D uncertain. CDR1 and CDR2 (germline): SQVTM, ANQGSEA. CDR3 length equals 14 residues. V was clipped by 2 bases and J by 2 bases, with 9 bases between them. The CDR3: CSVEKASNTGELFF. DNA for the CDR3: TGCAGCGTTGAAAAAGCGAGTAACACCGGGGAGCTGTTTTTT.

The chain combines TRBV18 with TRBJ1-2; 7 nucleotides line up with TRBD1. This CDR3 is built from 14 residues. After removal of 6 bases from V and 1 base from J, the junction contained 5 bases not matched to a gene. Germline-derived CDR1 and CDR2 are KGHSH and LQKENI. DNA for the CDR3: TGTGCCAGCTCCCTCGGGACAGATAACTATGGCTACACCTTC. This encodes CASSLGTDNYGYTF.

This clone showed up just once. The gene calls are TRBV30 and TRBJ2-6, with D possibly matching TRBD1 (6 bases). V shed 3 bases and J shed 2 bases, with 11 bases lying between them. CDR3 length equals 15 residues. The germline CDR1 and CDR2 sequences are GTSNPN and SVGIG (reference sequence). In DNA, the CDR3 is TGTGCCTGGAGCAGGGGAACAGCTGGGGCCAACGTCCTGACTTTC. This encodes CAWSRGTAGANVLTF.

This chain joins TRBV11-3 and TRBJ1-1; D gene uncertain. Germline assignment: CDR1 SGHNT and CDR2 YENEEA. The CDR3 loop spans 14 amino acids. The V end lost 5 bases, the J end lost 0 bases, and 10 bases lay between the germline ends. CDR3 sequence (DNA): TGTGCCAGCAGCACTGGAGGGCTGAACACTGAAGCTTTCTTT. Protein product: CASSTGGLNTEAFF.

V gene TRBV4-2 combines with J gene TRBJ2-3; 9 bases map to TRBD2. Germline-derived CDR1 and CDR2 are LGHNA and YNFKEQ. The CDR3 has 17 residues. With 0 bases clipped from V and 4 bases from J, the junction kept 8 bases outside the gene matches. The CDR3: CASSQERAGGPADTQYF. CDR3 DNA: TGTGCCAGCAGCCAAGAGCGCGCGGGAGGGCCCGCAGATACGCAGTATTTT.

This clone was counted a few times. This chain connects TRBV28 to TRBJ1-1; 12 bases align to TRBD1. The CDR3 has 13 amino acids. Germline V gives CDR1 MDHEN, CDR2 SYDVKM. V lost 4 bases, J lost 10 bases, and 4 bases stayed unmatched. CDR3 DNA: TGTGCCAGCAGTTCGGGACAGGGGGCTTTAGCTTTCTTT. Amino acids: CASSSGQGALAFF. Full variable domain (remainder filled in from reference TRBV28 and TRBJ1-1): DVKVTQSSRYLVKRTGEKVFLECVQDMDHENMFWYRQDPGLGLRLIYFSYDVKMKEKGDIPEGYSVSREKKERFSLILESASTNQTSMYLCASSSGQGALAFFGQGTRLTVV.

The chain combines TRBV19 with TRBJ1-2; D is unclear. The CDR3 has 15 amino acids. V was pared by 4 bases and J by 3 bases, with 15 bases between. Germline V gene sequence: CDR1 LNHDA, CDR2 SQIVND (reference sequence). This CDR3 is CASSNNSPPDYGYTF. In DNA form, the CDR3 reads TGTGCCAGTAGTAACAACAGCCCGCCGGACTATGGCTACACCTTC.

This clone showed up just once. This chain connects TRBV5-4 to TRBJ2-1; the D gene is possibly TRBD2 (6 bases). This CDR3 is built from 15 residues. With 4 bases removed from V and 7 bases from J, the gap between germline ends came to 18 bases. Germline values: CDR1 SGHNT, CDR2 YYREEE (reference sequence). CDR3 nucleotides: TGTGCCAGCAGCGCCACTACGGACCGGGGGAATGAGCAGTTCTTC. Its protein product is CASSATTDRGNEQFF.

V usage is TRBV9 and J usage is TRBJ2-1; 7 nucleotides line up with TRBD1. V was pared by 0 bases and J by 1 base, with 4 bases of the junction left unmatched. Germline CDR1 SGDLS, CDR2 YYNGEE. The CDR3 has 16 residues. Here the CDR3 reads CASSVEGGGSYNEQFF. CDR3 DNA: TGTGCCAGCAGCGTAGAAGGGGGCGGGTCCTACAATGAGCAGTTCTTC.

The chain uses TRBV7-8 and TRBJ2-7; 7 positions agree with TRBD2. The V segment lost 5 bases and the J segment 2 bases; nucleotides outside the gene matches: 9. This CDR3 comprises 15 residues. Germline V gene data show CDR1 as SGHVS and CDR2 as FQNEAQ. Here the CDR3 reads CASSPPGLRTYEQYV. The CDR3 DNA follows: TGTGCCAGCAGCCCACCGGGACTACGGACCTACGAGCAGTACGTC.

With respect to this clone: Compared with germline, one end of the junction differs, possibly owing to a read error. This chain connects TRBV6-1 to TRBJ1-2; no clear D gene. This CDR3 is built from 13 residues. The germline gives CDR1 MNHNS, CDR2 SASEGT. CDR3 protein: CASSATLAFSGPF. In nucleotides, the CDR3 is TGTGCCAGCAGTGCCACTCTCGCGTTCTCAGGCCCCTTC.

The rearrangement links TRBV6-1 to TRBJ1-2; D is ambiguous. Trimming took 2 bases from V and 11 from J, leaving 6 bases between them. The germline V gene has CDR1 MNHNS and CDR2 SASEGT. This CDR3 region has 10 residues. The CDR3 here is CASSERVYTF. The CDR3 region has the DNA TGTGCCAGCAGTGAACGCGTGTACACCTTC.

V is TRBV4-1 and J is TRBJ2-1; possible D gene TRBD2, 6 bases. The germline V gene encodes CDR1 MGHRA and CDR2 YSYEKL. The CDR3 runs 14 residues. V was pared by 2 bases and J by 7 bases, with 12 bases between. The CDR3 nucleotides are TGCGCCAGCAGCCAACCCCTAGCGTATAATGAGCAGTTCTTC. It codes for CASSQPLAYNEQFF.

The chain carries TRBV14 and TRBJ2-7; 9 positions agree with TRBD1. The CDR3 extends over 17 amino acids. From germline, CDR1 is SGHDN and CDR2 FVKESK. Trimming cost V 2 bases and J 7 bases; bases outside gene matches: 15. Here the CDR3 reads CASSQTRDRVPPEEQYV. CDR3 coding DNA: TGTGCCAGCAGCCAAACCCGGGACAGGGTGCCTCCAGAGGAGCAGTACGTC.

The V call is TRBV6-1, the J call TRBJ2-7; D not certain. CDR1 and CDR2 (germline): MNHNS, SASEGT. Trimming took off 2 bases at V and 7 bases at J, with 15 bases between the two ends. CDR3 length: 14 amino acids. In nucleotides, the CDR3 is TGTGCCAGCAGTGAAATCAAGCAGGCCGGGGAGCAGTACGTC. Translation gives CASSEIKQAGEQYV.

V usage is TRBV2 and J usage is TRBJ1-1; perhaps TRBD1 as D (5 bases). V lost 4 bases and J 8 bases, leaving 11 bases between the germline ends. Looked up from germline, CDR1 is SNHLY and CDR2 is FYNNEI. The CDR3 totals 12 residues. CDR3 region: CASSVRTLEAFF. CDR3 bases: TGTGCCAGCAGTGTAAGGACACTCGAAGCTTTCTTT. The full variable domain, rest sourced from reference TRBV2 and TRBJ1-1, is EPEVTQTPSHQVTQMGQEVILRCVPISNHLYFYWYRQILGQKVEFLVSFYNNEISEKSEIFDDQFSVERPDGSNFTLKIRSTKLEDSAMYFCASSVRTLEAFFGQGTRLTVV.

The chain recombines TRBV6-1 with TRBJ2-4, with no clear D. The CDR3 has 15 residues. Germline V gene data show CDR1 as MNHNS and CDR2 as SASEGT. Trimming cost V 4 bases and J 0 bases, with 10 bases left between them. The CDR3 sequence: CASSVKELAKNIQYF. The CDR3 region has the DNA TGTGCCAGCAGTGTGAAGGAGCTAGCCAAAAACATTCAGTACTTC.

The chain is built from TRBV5-6 and TRBJ2-7; D remains ambiguous. V was trimmed by 0 bases and J by 7 bases, leaving 14 bases between them. Per germline, CDR1 SGHDT and CDR2 YYEEEE. The CDR3 extends over 14 amino acids. The CDR3 is CASSLGRTLGEQYV. The CDR3, as DNA: TGTGCCAGCAGCTTGGGAAGGACCCTTGGGGAGCAGTACGTC.

There are a few counts of this clone. The genes are TRBV2 and TRBJ2-5; D uncertain. V shed 6 bases and J shed 5 bases, with 16 bases lying between them. This CDR3 has 14 amino acids. Germline CDR1 is SNHLY and CDR2 is FYNNEI. This chain's CDR3 is CASSPPSQAETQYF. CDR3 nucleotide sequence: TGTGCCAGCAGCCCACCATCCCAGGCGGAGACCCAGTACTTC.